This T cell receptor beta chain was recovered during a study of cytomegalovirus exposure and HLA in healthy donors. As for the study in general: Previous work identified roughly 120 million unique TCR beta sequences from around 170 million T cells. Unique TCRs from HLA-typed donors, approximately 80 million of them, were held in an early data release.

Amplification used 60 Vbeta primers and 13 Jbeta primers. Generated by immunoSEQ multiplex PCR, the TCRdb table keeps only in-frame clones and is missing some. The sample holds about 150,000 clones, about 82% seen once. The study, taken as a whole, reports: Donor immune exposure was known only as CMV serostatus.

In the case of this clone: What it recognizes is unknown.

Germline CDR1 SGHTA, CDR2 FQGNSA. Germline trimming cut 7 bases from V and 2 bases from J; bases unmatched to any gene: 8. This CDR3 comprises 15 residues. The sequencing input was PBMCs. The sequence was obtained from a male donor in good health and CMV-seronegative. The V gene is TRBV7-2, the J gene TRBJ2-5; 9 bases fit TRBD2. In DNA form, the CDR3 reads TGTGCCAGCACTCTAGCGGGAACCCCACAAGAGACCCAGTACTTC. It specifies CASTLAGTPQETQYF.